Presented here are 11 T cell receptor beta chains from one specimen sequenced in a study of blood T cell repertoires in COVID-19 (dated by TCRdb to about 2020). Library preparation was by the immunoSEQ multiplex PCR assay. The clones in this table, taken by TCRdb from immuneACCESS, are in-frame only. Not every clone is retained; where verified, under half of the shortfall comes from an unresolved V gene, and the cause of the rest is unknown. For this sample the table gives a few hundred thousand clones, of which about nine tenths were detected only once. The leading ten clones occupy roughly 12% of the sample. Specimen: peripheral blood. Receptors originate from a woman in her 50s with COVID-19, enrolled during active disease.

This clone turned up a few times. J is TRBJ2-7 and V is TRBV6-5, with no clear D. Germline V gene sequence: CDR1 MNHEY, CDR2 SVGAGI. This CDR3 spans 12 amino acids. V lost 4 bases and J 1 base, leaving 5 bases between the germline ends. The CDR3 DNA reads as TGTGCCAGCAGTTCCAGATCCTACGAGCAGTACTTC. This translates into CASSSRSYEQYF.

The chain is built from TRBV19 and TRBJ1-1; 7 bases line up with TRBD1. The CDR3 has 13 residues. V lost 5 bases, J lost 4 bases, and 4 bases stayed unmatched. Germline V gives CDR1 LNHDA, CDR2 SQIVND (reference sequence). The CDR3 is CASSEGAFTEAFF. CDR3 bases: TGTGCCAGTAGTGAGGGGGCGTTCACTGAAGCTTTCTTT.

The chain couples TRBV28 to TRBJ2-7, with 7 positions matching TRBD2. Per germline, CDR1 MDHEN and CDR2 SYDVKM. V was pared by 6 bases and J by 2 bases, with 7 bases of the junction left unmatched. The CDR3 is 14 residues long. CDR3 region: CASSSPGLPYEQYF. As DNA, the CDR3 is TGTGCCAGCAGCTCACCGGGACTACCCTACGAGCAGTACTTC.

The chain is built from TRBV29-1 and TRBJ2-4; D unclear. This CDR3 is built from 15 residues. Germline assignment: CDR1 SQVTM and CDR2 ANQGSEA. V was shortened by 2 bases and J by 1 base, with 12 bases between the two germline ends. The CDR3 reads CSVEFSGTAKNIQYF. In DNA, the CDR3 is TGCAGCGTTGAATTCTCAGGAACGGCCAAAAACATTCAGTACTTC.

The rearrangement uses TRBV6-5 and TRBJ1-5; the match to TRBD1 covers 8 bases. This CDR3 has 15 amino acids. Trimming took 4 bases from V and 6 from J; bases not matched to a gene: 8. The germline CDR1 and CDR2 sequences are MNHEY and SVGAGI. As DNA, the CDR3 is TGTGCCAGCAGTTTAATGACAGGGGAGGGTCAGCCCCAGCATTTT. Translated, it gives CASSLMTGEGQPQHF.

The chain joins TRBV5-4 to TRBJ2-1, with 12 bases lining up with TRBD2. The CDR3 is 15 amino acids. V lost 0 bases to trimming and J lost 5 bases; unmatched junction nucleotides: 0. CDR1 and CDR2 from the germline V gene are SGHNT and YYREEE (reference sequence). This CDR3 reads CASSLGLAGDNEQFF. DNA for the CDR3: TGTGCCAGCAGCTTGGGACTAGCGGGGGACAATGAGCAGTTCTTC.

The rearrangement uses TRBV20-1 and TRBJ1-1; tentatively, D is TRBD1 (6 bases). Looked up from germline, CDR1 is DFQATT and CDR2 is SNEGSKA (reference sequence). V gave up 3 bases and J gave up 11 bases, with 13 bases separating them. There are 11 residues in the CDR3. CDR3 residues: CSASSTGLAFF. In DNA form, the CDR3 reads TGCAGTGCTAGTTCAACAGGGCTGGCTTTCTTT.

The chain has TRBV28 and TRBJ1-2; 9 bases fit TRBD1. Germline CDR1 reads MDHEN; CDR2 reads SYDVKM. This CDR3 is built from 16 residues. With 3 bases clipped from V and 7 bases from J, the junction kept 12 bases outside the gene matches. The DNA of the CDR3 is TGTGCCAGCAGTTTGCCAATCGGGACAGGGTTGAGTGGCTACACCTTC. Protein: CASSLPIGTGLSGYTF.

This chain links TRBV11-2 with TRBJ2-5, with 10 nucleotides matching TRBD1. CDR3 length: 16 residues. The ends lost 6 bases at V and 4 bases at J; junction bases unmatched: 11. Germline V gene data show CDR1 as SGHAT and CDR2 as FQNNGV. The CDR3 DNA reads as TGTGCCAGCAGTAGCCCGGGACAGGGGCTTGGAGAGACCCAGTACTTC. Translated, it gives CASSSPGQGLGETQYF.

A word on this clone: One end of the junction fails to match germline, which may point to a read error. The chain uses TRBV6-1 and TRBJ1-2; D unclear. In germline, CDR1 is MNHNS, CDR2 SASEGT. The CDR3 consists of 11 residues. CDR3 nucleotide sequence: TGTGCCAGCAGTGAAGGTGAGAGGGCTATCTTC. This gives the protein CASSEGERAIF.

In the case of this clone: Other DNA sequences in the same sample also yield this CDR3. The chain is built from TRBV29-1 and TRBJ2-2; TRBD1 matches at 8 bases. Germline trimming cut 5 bases from V and 5 bases from J; bases unmatched to any gene: 1. The CDR3 length is 12 residues. Looked up from germline, CDR1 is SQVTM and CDR2 is ANQGSEA. CDR3 amino acids: CSVTGGTGELFF. The CDR3, as DNA: TGCAGCGTTACAGGGGGGACCGGGGAGCTGTTTTTT.